The entry below describes one T cell receptor beta chain. Its specificity is unknown. These data originate in a study of OX40 agonist ivuxolimab in advanced cancers. Study in general: Ivuxolimab, an agonist antibody against OX40 (CD134), was given to patients. Averaging roughly 60 years in age, with a range of roughly 20 to 80, the cohort was about 83% male.

The CDR3 is 15 residues long. Germline V CDR1 and CDR2: SGHDN, FVKESK. Trimming removed 4 bases from V and 5 bases from J, with 14 bases in between. Study-level results: No determination was made of the antigen specificity of the expanded peripheral T cells.

TCRdb's copy holds only in-frame clones and misses some; the assay was immunoSEQ multiplex PCR. The repertoire holds roughly 81,000 clones, with 88% as singletons. The TCR comes from an adult with an advanced solid tumor such as melanoma, head and neck, liver or kidney cancer. This specimen consisted of CD4+ or CD8+ T cells sorted from blood, obtained in a trial of the OX40 agonist ivuxolimab. This rearrangement joins TRBV14 to TRBJ2-2, with TRBD1 as a possible D gene (5 bases). The CDR3 loop is CASSPNGRATGELFF. CDR3 coding DNA: TGTGCCAGCAGCCCAAACGGCAGGGCGACCGGGGAGCTGTTTTTT.